Given below is one T cell receptor (beta chain) in context. The study drew participants aged about 18 to 89 years from about two dozen US areas. Participants reported their clinical history, and cohort assignment relied on those reports. The sample comes from a study of blood T cell repertoires in COVID-19. Study details: Donors in the United States, Italy and Spain gave samples during acute or convalescent COVID-19.

Germline V gene data show CDR1 as KGHSH and CDR2 as LQKENI. V shed 4 bases, J shed 5 bases, and the junction held 8 bases outside the gene matches. This CDR3 comprises 15 residues. TCRdb's table, derived via immunoSEQ multiplex PCR, lists solely in-frame clones and lacks some. The sample carries 300,000 to 400,000 clones, more than 80% recorded once. This TCR derives from a man aged 18 to 35 who had recovered from COVID-19. The V call is TRBV18, the J call TRBJ2-5; 9 bases agree with TRBD1. Sequencing was done on a sample of PBMCs or T cells enriched from blood (not recorded which). CDR3 amino acids: CASSLSGTGMETQYF. DNA of the CDR3: TGTGCCAGCTCACTTTCCGGGACAGGGATGGAGACCCAGTACTTC.